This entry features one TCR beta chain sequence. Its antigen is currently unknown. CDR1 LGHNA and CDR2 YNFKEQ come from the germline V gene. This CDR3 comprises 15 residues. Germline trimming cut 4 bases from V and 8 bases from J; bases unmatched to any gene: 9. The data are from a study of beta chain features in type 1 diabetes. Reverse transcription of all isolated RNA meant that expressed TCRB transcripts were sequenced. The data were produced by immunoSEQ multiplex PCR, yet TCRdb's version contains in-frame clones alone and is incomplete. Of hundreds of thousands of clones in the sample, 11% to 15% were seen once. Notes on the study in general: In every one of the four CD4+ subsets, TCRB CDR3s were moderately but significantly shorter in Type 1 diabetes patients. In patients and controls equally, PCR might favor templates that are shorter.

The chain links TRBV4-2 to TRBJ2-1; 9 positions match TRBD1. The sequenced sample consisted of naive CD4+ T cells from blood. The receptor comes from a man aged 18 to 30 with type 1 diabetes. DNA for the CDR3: TGTGCCAGCAGCCGCCTGGACAGGGGAGGGGATGAGCAGTTCTTC. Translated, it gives CASSRLDRGGDEQFF.